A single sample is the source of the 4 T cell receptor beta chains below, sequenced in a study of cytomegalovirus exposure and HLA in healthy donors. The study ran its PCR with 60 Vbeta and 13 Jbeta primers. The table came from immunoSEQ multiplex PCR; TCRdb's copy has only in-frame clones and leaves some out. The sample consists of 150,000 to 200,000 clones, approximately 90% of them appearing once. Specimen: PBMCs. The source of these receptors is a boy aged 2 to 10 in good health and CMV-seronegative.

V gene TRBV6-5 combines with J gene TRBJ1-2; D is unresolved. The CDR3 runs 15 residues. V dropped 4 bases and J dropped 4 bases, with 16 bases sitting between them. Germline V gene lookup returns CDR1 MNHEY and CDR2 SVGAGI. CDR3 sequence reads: CASSLRRSASYGYTF. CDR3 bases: TGTGCCAGCAGTTTACGACGGAGCGCCTCCTATGGCTACACCTTC.

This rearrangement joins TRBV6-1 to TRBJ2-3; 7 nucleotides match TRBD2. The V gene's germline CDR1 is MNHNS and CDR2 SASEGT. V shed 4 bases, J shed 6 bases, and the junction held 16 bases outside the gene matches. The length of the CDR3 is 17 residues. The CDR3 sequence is CASSGDRIGSGWDTQYF. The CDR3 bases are TGTGCCAGCAGTGGCGATCGGATTGGTAGCGGGTGGGATACGCAGTATTTT.

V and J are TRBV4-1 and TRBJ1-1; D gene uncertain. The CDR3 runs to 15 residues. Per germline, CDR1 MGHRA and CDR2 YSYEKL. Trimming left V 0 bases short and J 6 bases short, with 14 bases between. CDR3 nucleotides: TGCGCCAGCAGCCAAGATACGGTCCTCGTGGCTGAAGCTTTCTTT. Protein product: CASSQDTVLVAEAFF.

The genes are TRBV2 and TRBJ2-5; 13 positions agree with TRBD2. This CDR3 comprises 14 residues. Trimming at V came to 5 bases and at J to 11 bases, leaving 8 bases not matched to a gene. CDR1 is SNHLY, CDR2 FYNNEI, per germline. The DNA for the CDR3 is TGTGCCAGCAGTCGTCCGGGACTAGCGGGGCAACAGTACTTC. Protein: CASSRPGLAGQQYF.